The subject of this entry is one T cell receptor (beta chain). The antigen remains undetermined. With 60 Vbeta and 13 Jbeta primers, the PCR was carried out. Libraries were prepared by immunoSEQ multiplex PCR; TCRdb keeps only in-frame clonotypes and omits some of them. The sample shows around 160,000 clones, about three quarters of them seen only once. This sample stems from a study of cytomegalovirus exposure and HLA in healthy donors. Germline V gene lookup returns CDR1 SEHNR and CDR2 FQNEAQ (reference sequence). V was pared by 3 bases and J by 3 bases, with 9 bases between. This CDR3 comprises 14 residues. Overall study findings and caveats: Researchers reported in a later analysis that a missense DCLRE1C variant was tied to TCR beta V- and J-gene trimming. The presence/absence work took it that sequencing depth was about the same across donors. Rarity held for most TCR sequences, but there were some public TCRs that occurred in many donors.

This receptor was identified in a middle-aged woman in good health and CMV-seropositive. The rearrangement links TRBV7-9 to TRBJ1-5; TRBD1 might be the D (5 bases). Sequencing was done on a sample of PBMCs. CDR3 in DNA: TGTGCCAGCAGCTTCTTGGACACCAATCAGCCCCAGCATTTT. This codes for CASSFLDTNQPQHF.